This is a list of T cell receptor beta chains from one sample in a study of CD8+ T cells in alopecia areata. Data came from immunoSEQ multiplex PCR; TCRdb stores just in-frame clones and leaves some out. The sample comprises under 150,000 clones, around 54% of which are singletons, and under 3.5% rests with the top ten. The source material was CD4+ T cells sorted from blood, sampled at week 24, from a patient treated with tofacitinib. These receptors came from a human donor with alopecia areata. CDR3s include the opening cysteine and the closing phenylalanine or tryptophan. Each record gives: J gene, clone size, CDR3 length, V gene, D gene, CDR3 protein, CDR3 DNA. A D gene is named only where the DNA matches it firmly. Size is omitted from some rows. Given values are once, few, many or a class for expanded clones.

TRBJ2-5 few 11 TRBV7-2 . CASSQTETQYF TGTGCCAGCAGCCAGACGGAGACCCAGTACTTC
TRBJ1-1 once 15 TRBV6-5 TRBD1 CASSYAGTVNTEAFF TGTGCCAGCAGTTACGCCGGGACAGTGAACACTGAAGCTTTCTTT
TRBJ2-3 . 12 TRBV25-1 TRBD2 CASTGGTDTQYF TGTGCCAGCACCGGGGGGACAGATACGCAGTATTTT
TRBJ2-6 . 18 TRBV11-1 TRBD1 CASSSRQGGVSGANVLTF TGTGCCAGCAGCTCACGACAGGGCGGCGTATCTGGGGCCAACGTCCTGACTTTC
TRBJ2-1 . 14 TRBV5-1 TRBD1 CASSSGTGGDEQFF TGCGCCAGCAGCTCCGGGACAGGGGGCGATGAGCAGTTCTTC
TRBJ1-2 . 13 TRBV30 . CAWSGAEGYGYTF TGTGCCTGGAGTGGGGCGGAGGGCTATGGCTACACCTTC
TRBJ2-7 . 15 TRBV11-1 TRBD1 CASSRQGVGQYEQYF TGTGCCAGCAGCCGACAGGGAGTGGGACAGTACGAGCAGTACTTC
TRBJ2-4 . 15 TRBV5-6 . CASSLPGGAVNIQYF TGTGCCAGCAGCTTACCAGGAGGGGCAGTAAACATTCAGTACTTC
TRBJ2-2 . 15 TRBV29-1 . CSVGSRLEGTGELFF TGCAGCGTTGGGTCGAGACTGGAGGGCACCGGGGAGCTGTTTTTT
TRBJ2-3 . 14 TRBV7-8 . CASGLRGAPDTQYF TGTGCCAGCGGACTTAGGGGGGCCCCAGATACGCAGTATTTT
TRBJ2-1 . 15 TRBV4-1 . CASSQYGLKLNEQFF TGCGCCAGCAGCCAATATGGACTAAAGTTAAATGAGCAGTTCTTC
TRBJ1-3 . 13 TRBV2 . CASREEGWNTIYF TGTGCCAGCAGAGAGGAGGGGTGGAACACCATATATTTT
TRBJ1-1 few 17 TRBV4-2 . CASSQEYFGGRNTEAFF TGTGCCAGCAGCCAAGAATATTTTGGGGGGCGAAACACTGAAGCTTTCTTT
TRBJ1-1 . 13 TRBV7-9 . CASSPSMNTEAFF TGTGCCAGCAGCCCAAGCATGAACACTGAAGCTTTCTTT
TRBJ2-5 . 17 TRBV11-3 . CASSLGVSRGIGETQYF TGTGCCAGCAGCTTAGGTGTTTCACGGGGGATAGGAGAGACCCAGTACTTC
TRBJ1-3 . 15 TRBV7-9 . CASSLDRYSGNTIYF TGTGCCAGCAGCTTAGACAGATACTCTGGAAACACCATATATTTT
TRBJ1-5 . 15 TRBV28 . CASKGGHGSNQPQHF TGTGCCAGCAAGGGGGGACACGGGAGCAATCAGCCCCAGCATTTT
TRBJ2-7 . 13 TRBV4-1 . CASSPTGPYEQYF TGCGCCAGCAGCCCAACAGGGCCCTACGAGCAGTACTTC
TRBJ1-3 few 16 TRBV30 . CAWSVLGGMTGNTIYF TGTGCCTGGAGTGTACTAGGGGGGATGACTGGAAACACCATATATTTT
TRBJ2-1 once 15 TRBV2 TRBD1 CASSSGQGPYNEQFF TGTGCCAGCAGTTCGGGACAGGGACCCTACAATGAGCAGTTCTTC
TRBJ1-6 . 16 TRBV30 . CAWSVRDGSYNSPLHF TGTGCCTGGAGTGTCAGGGACGGGTCCTATAATTCACCCCTCCACTTT
TRBJ2-7 . 15 TRBV7-2 TRBD1 CASSPTGGSLYEQYF TGTGCCAGCAGCCCCACAGGGGGCTCTTTGTACGAGCAGTACTTC
TRBJ1-1 few 12 TRBV5-4 . CASSLLMGEAFF TGTGCCAGCAGCTTGTTAATGGGTGAAGCTTTCTTT
TRBJ2-5 few 13 TRBV29-1 TRBD1 CSVGNRGQETQYF TGCAGCGTTGGCAACAGGGGGCAAGAGACCCAGTACTTC